The rows below give T cell receptor beta chains drawn from one sample of a study of beta chain features in type 1 diabetes. Sequencing was performed with immunoSEQ multiplex PCR; in TCRdb, only in-frame clones are kept and a portion is missing. Among 300,000 to 350,000 clones listed, around 9% were seen once. The material sequenced was central memory CD4+ T cells from blood. Source of these receptors: a man aged 30 to 39 with type 1 diabetes. Each CDR3 is given with its conserved first and last residue. The order of the fields is V gene, clone size, D gene, J gene, CDR3 DNA, CDR3 protein. The D gene is left open where the match is weak. For some rows the clone size is stated as once, few or many, or as a class when expanded; others skip it.

TRBV5-1,few,TRBD2,TRBJ2-2,TGCGCCAGCAGCGGGCTAGCGGGAGCAAACACCGGGGAGCTGTTTTTT,CASSGLAGANTGELFF
TRBV4-3,.,.,TRBJ1-5,TGCGCCAGCAGCCCCCACCGGGGGCAGGGTCAGCCCCAGCATTTT,CASSPHRGQGQPQHF
TRBV7-9,.,TRBD2,TRBJ2-1,TGTGCCAGCAGCCCTAGTCGCCCTAGCGGGGTTAATGAGCAGTTCTTC,CASSPSRPSGVNEQFF
TRBV7-9,few,TRBD1,TRBJ2-5,TGTGCCAGCAGCCCCCGGGACAGGGCCTTCGTCGAGACCCAGTACTTC,CASSPRDRAFVETQYF
TRBV29-1,few,TRBD2,TRBJ2-6,TGCAGCGTTCAGCAGGGACTAACCGGCTCTGGGGCCAACGTCCTGACTTTC,CSVQQGLTGSGANVLTF
TRBV5-6,.,TRBD1,TRBJ2-5,TGTGCCAGCAGCTCTTCGGACAGGGCAGAGACCCAGTACTTC,CASSSSDRAETQYF
TRBV25-1,many,.,TRBJ1-1,TGTGCCAGCAGCGAAGTAGGGGGTGTCACTGAAGCTTTCTTT,CASSEVGGVTEAFF
TRBV4-3,few,TRBD2,TRBJ2-3,TGCGCCAGCAGCCAAGATTACCGGGGGGACACAGATACGCAGTATTTT,CASSQDYRGDTDTQYF
TRBV18,.,TRBD1,TRBJ1-1,TGTGCCAGCTCACCTAACAGGGGGGAAGCTTTCTTT,CASSPNRGEAFF
TRBV6-1,.,TRBD1,TRBJ2-1,TGTGCCAGCAGTGATCAGGGGGCGGACAATGAGCAGTTCTTC,CASSDQGADNEQFF
TRBV20-1,.,.,TRBJ2-7,TGCAGTGCTAGTGCTCTGGGTGAGCAGTACTTC,CSASALGEQYF
TRBV7-9,.,.,TRBJ1-1,TGTGCCAGCAGCGTAGGACCGTCGAGCACTGAAGCTTTCTTT,CASSVGPSSTEAFF
TRBV9,few,.,TRBJ2-3,TGTGCCAGCAGCGGGGTAGGTGTTGGAGGCACAGATACGCAGTATTTT,CASSGVGVGGTDTQYF
TRBV27,.,.,TRBJ1-6,TGTGCCAGCAGTTTATCGACGGCCTCCTATAATTCACCCCTCCACTTT,CASSLSTASYNSPLHF
TRBV7-8,.,TRBD2,TRBJ2-1,TGTGCCAGCAGCTTAGCGAGTTGGGGGGGCAATGAGCAGTTCTTC,CASSLASWGGNEQFF
TRBV30,.,.,TRBJ1-1,TGTGCCTGGAGTTTGGCGGGCACTGAAGCTTTCTTT,CAWSLAGTEAFF
TRBV5-1,few,TRBD1,TRBJ2-3,TGCGCCAGCAGTTCCGGACAGGGGGTTGGCACAGATACGCAGTATTTT,CASSSGQGVGTDTQYF
TRBV18,few,.,TRBJ1-5,TGTGCCAGCTCACAGGGGATTGATCAGCCCCAGCATTTT,CASSQGIDQPQHF
TRBV9,many,TRBD2,TRBJ2-3,TGTGCCAGCAGCTTCCACGGGACTAGCGGTACAGATACGCAGTATTTT,CASSFHGTSGTDTQYF
TRBV6-6,.,.,TRBJ1-2,TGTGCCAGCAGGGGGCAGGGCGGCGGCTACACCTTC,CASRGQGGGYTF
TRBV5-1,.,TRBD2,TRBJ2-5,TGCGCCAGCAGTGTCGTAGCGGGGGGCCGGGAGACCCAGTACTTC,CASSVVAGGRETQYF
TRBV15,.,TRBD2,TRBJ2-1,TGTGCCACCAGCAGAGGTGGGAGGGGCTACAATGAGCAGTTCTTC,CATSRGGRGYNEQFF
TRBV7-2,few,TRBD2,TRBJ2-4,TGTGCCAGCAGCTCTCAGACTAGCGGGGCGAAAAAAAACATTCAGTACTTC,CASSSQTSGAKKNIQYF
TRBV10-3,few,.,TRBJ2-2,TGTGCCATCCTTGGCAGGGAGAACACCGGGGAGCTGTTTTTT,CAILGRENTGELFF
TRBV2,many,TRBD1,TRBJ1-2,TGTGCCAGCAGAGACAGGGCAGGCGGCTATGGCTACACCTTC,CASRDRAGGYGYTF
TRBV5-1,few,TRBD1,TRBJ2-7,TGCGCCAGCAGCTTGGGAGGGACAGGGTCCTACGAGCAGTACTTC,CASSLGGTGSYEQYF
TRBV6-6,.,.,TRBJ2-7,TGTGCCAGCAGTTACTCCCCAGGGGAACGCGAGCAGTACTTC,CASSYSPGEREQYF
TRBV19,.,.,TRBJ2-5,TGTGCCAGTAGTACGGGACGGTGGGAAGAGACCCAGTACTTC,CASSTGRWEETQYF
TRBV5-1,few,TRBD1,TRBJ2-7,TGCGCCAGCAGCCCCGACAGGGAAACGGCCGAGCAGTACTTC,CASSPDRETAEQYF
TRBV28,.,TRBD2,TRBJ2-7,TGTGCCAGCAGTTTATACGGTGAGGGAGGGACGGCAGTAGGGAACTTC,CASSLYGEGGTAVGNF
TRBV7-2,.,TRBD2,TRBJ2-5,TGTGCCAGCAGCCCGGGGGGGGCCCAGTACTTC,CASSPGGAQYF
TRBV10-3,many,.,TRBJ1-6,TGTGCCATCAGTGAGTCCCGGGAGCGTTCACCCCTCCACTTT,CAISESRERSPLHF
TRBV7-2,few,TRBD2,TRBJ2-7,TGTGCCAGCAGCTTCGGGGGGTCCTTCCCCGAGCAGTACTTC,CASSFGGSFPEQYF
TRBV6-5,few,TRBD1,TRBJ2-3,TGTGCCAGCAGTTACTCGGGACAGGCGACCTCAGATACGCAGTATTTT,CASSYSGQATSDTQYF
TRBV10-3,few,.,TRBJ2-2,TGTGCCAGCAGTGACACCGGGGAGCTGTTTTTT,CASSDTGELFF
TRBV15,.,.,TRBJ1-2,TGTGCCACCAGCAGAGAGGGGGTGCGTGGCTACACCTTC,CATSREGVRGYTF
TRBV7-9,few,.,TRBJ2-7,TGTGCCAGCAGCTTAGCGGGGATGACCTACGAGCAGTACTTC,CASSLAGMTYEQYF
TRBV6-7,.,.,TRBJ2-7,TGTGCCAGCAGTCGGAGGGACACGTCTATTGTGAAGTACGAGCAGTACTTC,CASSRRDTSIVKYEQYF
TRBV2,few,.,TRBJ1-2,TGTGCCAGCAACCCGGGTGGCAACTATGGCTACACCTTC,CASNPGGNYGYTF
TRBV5-1,few,.,TRBJ2-7,TGCGCCAGCAGCGATGGATCCTACGAGCAGTACTTC,CASSDGSYEQYF